What follows describes a single TCR beta chain. These data are taken from a study of PD-1 blockade in classical Hodgkin lymphoma. Deletions cut 3 bases from V and 7 bases from J, with 13 bases between. From germline, CDR1 is GTSNPN and CDR2 SVGIG (reference sequence). This CDR3 is 13 amino acids long. Regarding time point: cycle 4 day 1 (C4D1), after around six weeks of nivolumab. Each of the patients experienced relapse following autologous stem cell transplantation, and their brentuximab vedotin exposure differed. Sequencing used immunoSEQ multiplex PCR; TCRdb keeps in-frame clones, though not all of them. The sample shows some 110,000 clones, roughly 87% of them seen only once.

This rearrangement joins TRBV30 to TRBJ2-1; D is undetermined. This receptor was obtained from a human donor with classical Hodgkin lymphoma. The sequenced sample was peripheral blood mononuclear cells (PBMCs), obtained before the fourth cycle of nivolumab. CDR3 protein: CAWSLLQLNEQFF. The CDR3 DNA reads as TGTGCCTGGAGCCTGCTACAGCTTAATGAGCAGTTCTTC.